This T cell receptor beta chain was sequenced during a study of beta chain features in type 1 diabetes. The study, taken as a whole, reports: cDNA sequencing could over-represent cells with high TCR expression. A greater similarity of naive, central memory and Treg TCRB repertoires was seen among patients than among healthy donors. Significant though moderate, a shortening of TCRB CDR3s appeared in all four CD4+ subsets of Type 1 diabetes patients.

The V segment lost 5 bases and the J segment 3 bases; nucleotides outside the gene matches: 8. Germline V lookup: CDR1 LNHDA, CDR2 SQIVND (reference sequence). This CDR3 region has 15 residues. This clone was detected only a few times. What it binds is unknown. Sequenced material consisted of expressed TCRB transcripts (all of the isolated RNA was reverse transcribed). Millions of reads, on average, came from each naive, central memory and regulatory T cell sample. Sequenced by immunoSEQ multiplex PCR; TCRdb stores in-frame clones only, minus some. The table shows approximately 150,000 clones, with 13% occurring only once. Isolation of CD4+ naive, central memory, regulatory and stem cell-like memory cells was achieved by sorting via CD45RO/CCR7/CD25/CD127/CD95/CD27.

The chain links TRBV19 to TRBJ1-2, with TRBD1 identical over 8 bases. This TCR came from a man between 18 and 35 years old with type 1 diabetes. The material sequenced was central memory CD4+ T cells from blood. The CDR3, as DNA: TGTGCCAGTAGTTCCAGGGGGCGCGAGCACTATGGCTACACCTTC. This encodes CASSSRGREHYGYTF.